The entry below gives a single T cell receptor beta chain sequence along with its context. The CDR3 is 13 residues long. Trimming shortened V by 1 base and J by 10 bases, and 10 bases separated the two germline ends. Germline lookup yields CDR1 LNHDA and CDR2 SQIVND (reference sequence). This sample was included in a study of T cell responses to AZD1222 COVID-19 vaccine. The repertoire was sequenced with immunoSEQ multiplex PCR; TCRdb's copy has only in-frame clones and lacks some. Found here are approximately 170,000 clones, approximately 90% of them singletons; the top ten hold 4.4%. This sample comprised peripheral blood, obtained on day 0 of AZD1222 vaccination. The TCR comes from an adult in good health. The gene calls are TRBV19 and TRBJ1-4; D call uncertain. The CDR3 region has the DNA TGTGCCAGTAGTATAGGGGGAGTCGGAAAACTGTTTTTT. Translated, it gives CASSIGGVGKLFF.